A single sample gave rise to the 29 T cell receptor beta chains below, sequenced in a study of beta chain features in type 1 diabetes. Every isolated RNA sample was fully reverse transcribed, so sequencing captured expressed TCRB transcripts. The method was immunoSEQ multiplex PCR; TCRdb's version includes in-frame clones alone and lacks a portion of them. This sample yields nearly 250,000 clones, of which over 65% are seen a single time; around 0.05% belongs to the top ten. The material sequenced was naive CD4+ T cells from blood. The receptor set was obtained from a man younger than 45 in good health.

There are a few counts of this clone. Here the CDR3 reads CAWRPGPKNTEAFF. The CDR3 nucleotides read TGTGCCTGGAGACCGGGACCGAAAAACACTGAAGCTTTCTTT. The chain links TRBV30 to TRBJ1-1, with D maybe TRBD1 (5 bases). Trimming removed 3 bases at V and 2 bases at J, with 13 bases between. Germline V CDR1 and CDR2: GTSNPN, SVGIG (reference sequence). This CDR3 region has 14 residues.

The V call is TRBV10-3, the J call TRBJ2-1; D possibly matches TRBD1 or TRBD2 (5 bases each). The CDR3 spans 13 residues. V was pared by 4 bases and J by 7 bases, with 11 bases between. CDR1 and CDR2 from the germline V gene are ENHRY and SYGVKD. CDR3 region: CAISAAGTNEQFF. The DNA of the CDR3 is TGTGCCATCAGTGCGGCAGGGACGAATGAGCAGTTCTTC.

CDR3 region: CASSLGQSNEKLFF. The DNA of the CDR3 is TGCGCCAGCAGCCTCGGACAGTCTAATGAAAAACTGTTTTTT. J is TRBJ1-4 and V is TRBV5-1, with a weak D call TRBD1 (6 bases). With 4 bases removed from V and 3 bases from J, the gap between germline ends came to 10 bases. The CDR3 is made up of 14 amino acids. Germline CDR1 and CDR2: SGHRS and YFSETQ.

V gene TRBV7-9 combines with J gene TRBJ1-5; no reliable D call. From germline, CDR1 is SEHNR and CDR2 FQNEAQ (reference sequence). Trimming took off 6 bases at V and 0 bases at J, with 9 bases between the two ends. There are 14 residues in the CDR3. The chain's CDR3 is CASRSDGSNQPQHF. In nucleotides, the CDR3 is TGTGCCAGCAGATCGGACGGTAGCAATCAGCCCCAGCATTTT.

The rearrangement links TRBV29-1 to TRBJ1-2; D remains ambiguous. The CDR3 spans 12 residues. Germline V gives CDR1 SQVTM, CDR2 ANQGSEA. V was cut by 4 bases and J by 4 bases, with 10 bases left in between. CDR3 DNA: TGCAGCGTTGGAAGGCCAACCTATGGCTACACCTTC. Amino acids: CSVGRPTYGYTF.

The chain joins TRBV25-1 to TRBJ2-7, with D perhaps matching TRBD1 (6 bases). Trimming left V 5 bases short and J 4 bases short, with 15 bases between. Germline CDR1 is MGHDK and CDR2 is SYGVNS. CDR3 length: 14 amino acids. The CDR3 bases are TGTGCCAGCAGTCCGCCGGACAGAACTTACGAGCAGTACTTC. Protein sequence: CASSPPDRTYEQYF.

V is TRBV29-1 and J is TRBJ2-3; 8 bases match TRBD1. Germline V gives CDR1 SQVTM, CDR2 ANQGSEA. The CDR3 totals 11 residues. V trimming: 8 bases; J trimming: 7 bases; junction bases outside the gene matches: 5. The CDR3 region has the DNA TGCAGCTTCCGGACAGGGAATACGCAGTATTTT. Its translation is CSFRTGNTQYF.

The rearrangement joins TRBV15 to TRBJ2-5; perhaps TRBD1 as D (5 bases). V was clipped by 5 bases and J by 6 bases, with 10 bases between them. Per germline, CDR1 LNHNV and CDR2 YYDKDF (reference sequence). This CDR3 contains 12 residues. As DNA, the CDR3 is TGTGCCACCAGCGATGGACACCAGACCCAGTACTTC. It specifies CATSDGHQTQYF.

V usage is TRBV5-1 and J usage is TRBJ1-2; TRBD1 matches 8 bases. With V trimmed by 3 bases and J by 8 bases, 9 bases remained unmatched. CDR1 and CDR2 (germline): SGHRS, YFSETQ. The length of the CDR3 is 14 residues. CDR3 sequence: CASSYGQGTFGYTF. CDR3 sequence (DNA): TGCGCCAGCAGCTACGGACAGGGAACCTTCGGCTACACCTTC.

J is TRBJ2-3 and V is TRBV7-2; D might be TRBD1 (5 bases). This CDR3 is built from 14 residues. V was cut by 5 bases and J by 4 bases, with 13 bases left in between. Germline CDR1 SGHTA, CDR2 FQGNSA. For the CDR3, the DNA is TGTGCCAGCAGCCGCCACCCCAGGGCAGATACGCAGTATTTT. Its translation is CASSRHPRADTQYF. The variable domain in full, with the rest retrieved from reference TRBV7-2 and TRBJ2-3, is GAGVSQSPSNKVTEKGKDVELRCDPISGHTALYWYRQSLGQGLEFLIYFQGNSAPDKSGLPSDRFSAERTGGSVSTLTIQRTQQEDSAVYLCASSRHPRADTQYFGPGTRLTVL.

A note on this clone: The same CDR3 can be traced to other DNA sequences in this sample. The gene calls are TRBV30 and TRBJ2-5, with D perhaps matching TRBD1 or TRBD2 (5 bases each). Germline V lookup: CDR1 GTSNPN, CDR2 SVGIG (reference sequence). V lost 1 base and J 4 bases, leaving 7 bases between the germline ends. This CDR3 contains 12 residues. CDR3 in DNA: TGTGCCTGGAGTGAGGGACCAGAGACCCAGTACTTC. Its protein product is CAWSEGPETQYF.

The chain combines TRBV2 with TRBJ2-7; 10 bases match TRBD2. The V and J ends lost 3 bases and 4 bases, in that order; junction bases with no gene match: 9. CDR3 size: 16 residues. The germline gives CDR1 SNHLY, CDR2 FYNNEI. DNA for the CDR3: TGTGCCAGCAGTGACGGCCTAGCGGGAGTTTCGTACGAGCAGTACTTC. This gives the protein CASSDGLAGVSYEQYF. The variable domain in full, with the rest retrieved from reference TRBV2 and TRBJ2-7, is EPEVTQTPSHQVTQMGQEVILRCVPISNHLYFYWYRQILGQKVEFLVSFYNNEISEKSEIFDDQFSVERPDGSNFTLKIRSTKLEDSAMYFCASSDGLAGVSYEQYFGPGTRLTVT.

This clone occurred a few times. The chain recombines TRBV30 with TRBJ1-2, with D possibly TRBD1 on 5 matching bases. Trimming took off 3 bases at V and 4 bases at J, with 9 bases between the two ends. This CDR3 has 12 amino acids. In germline, CDR1 is GTSNPN, CDR2 SVGIG (reference sequence). The chain's CDR3 is CAWRGPGYGYTF. In DNA, the CDR3 is TGTGCCTGGAGGGGACCGGGCTATGGCTACACCTTC.

The chain recombines TRBV30 with TRBJ1-5; D possibly corresponds to TRBD1 (6 bases). CDR1 and CDR2 (germline): GTSNPN, SVGIG (reference sequence). Deletions cut 1 base from V and 7 bases from J, with 11 bases between. The length of the CDR3 is 13 residues. The CDR3 loop is CAWSDSGEQPQHF. The CDR3 DNA sequence: TGTGCCTGGAGTGATTCAGGGGAGCAGCCCCAGCATTTT.

The V and J genes are TRBV11-2 and TRBJ2-3; a possible D gene is TRBD2 (6 bases). CDR1 SGHAT and CDR2 FQNNGV come from the germline V gene. The CDR3 has 14 amino acids. Trimming stripped 5 bases from V and 4 bases from J, with 13 bases between. DNA for the CDR3: TGTGCCAGCAGCGTGACTAGGAGGGCAGATACGCAGTATTTT. Its protein product is CASSVTRRADTQYF.

The rearrangement links TRBV11-2 to TRBJ2-2, with a possible D match to TRBD2 (5 bases). Germline CDR1 SGHAT, CDR2 FQNNGV. Deletions cut 2 bases from V and 1 base from J, with 8 bases between. The CDR3 sequence is 15 residues long. CDR3 loop: CASSLSGKNTGELFF. The DNA for the CDR3 is TGTGCCAGCAGCTTATCGGGGAAGAACACCGGGGAGCTGTTTTTT.

This sequence joins TRBV30 and TRBJ2-7; D call uncertain. The CDR3 has 14 amino acids. Germline V gene lookup returns CDR1 GTSNPN and CDR2 SVGIG (reference sequence). Trimming stripped 2 bases from V and 2 bases from J, with 13 bases between. This CDR3 reads CAWSNVYRPYEQYF. DNA for the CDR3: TGTGCCTGGAGTAATGTCTACAGACCCTACGAGCAGTACTTC.

The J gene is TRBJ1-1, the V gene TRBV14, with 8 positions matching TRBD1. The V and J ends lost 4 bases and 0 bases, in that order; junction bases with no gene match: 4. Per germline, CDR1 SGHDN and CDR2 FVKESK. CDR3 length: 15 amino acids. Here the CDR3 reads CASSLGTGMNTEAFF. In DNA, the CDR3 is TGTGCCAGCAGCCTCGGGACAGGTATGAACACTGAAGCTTTCTTT.

The sample holds a few counts of this clone. The genes are TRBV30 and TRBJ1-6; 7 positions agree with TRBD1. Trimming at V came to 5 bases and at J to 5 bases, leaving 9 bases not matched to a gene. The CDR3 runs 15 residues. Germline V gene sequence: CDR1 GTSNPN, CDR2 SVGIG (reference sequence). CDR3 bases: TGTGCCTGGGCCGCCAAACAGGGGAATAATTCACCCCTCCACTTT. It translates to CAWAAKQGNNSPLHF.

In its sample, this clone was seen a few times. This chain uses TRBV18 with TRBJ1-2; D may be TRBD1 (5 bases). Germline lookup yields CDR1 KGHSH and CDR2 LQKENI. This CDR3 has 12 residues. V gave up 6 bases and J gave up 5 bases, with 10 bases separating them. The CDR3 sequence: CASSTQGYGYTF. The CDR3 DNA follows: TGTGCCAGCTCGACGCAGGGTTATGGCTACACCTTC.

The V call is TRBV4-1, the J call TRBJ2-5; D may be TRBD1 (6 bases). The CDR3 spans 14 residues. The germline V gene encodes CDR1 MGHRA and CDR2 YSYEKL. Trimming left V 3 bases short and J 4 bases short, with 12 bases between. The CDR3 protein is CASSQAWGRETQYF. DNA of the CDR3: TGCGCCAGCAGCCAGGCTTGGGGGCGAGAGACCCAGTACTTC.

Comments on this clone: In this CDR3 the conserved last residue, phenylalanine or tryptophan, is missing, so a read error is likely. The DNA is omitted, as the CDR3 cannot be located on it reliably, and the CDR3 follows TCRdb's listing. The rearrangement links TRBV7-9 to TRBJ1-2. Inclusive of both ends, the CDR3 amounts to 14 amino acids. CDR1 and CDR2 (germline): SEHNR, FQNEAQ (reference sequence). CDR3 in amino acids: CASSLGGAPSFSDY.

The chain employs TRBV30 and TRBJ2-3, with 10 bases lining up with TRBD2. Germline values: CDR1 GTSNPN, CDR2 SVGIG (reference sequence). After removal of 3 bases from V and 7 bases from J, the junction contained 7 bases not matched to a gene. The CDR3 loop spans 14 amino acids. The CDR3 reads CAWRLAGGVNTQYF. The CDR3 DNA is TGTGCCTGGAGGTTAGCGGGGGGCGTTAATACGCAGTATTTT. Full variable domain (rest looked up from reference TRBV30 and TRBJ2-3): SQTIHQWPATLVQPVGSPLSLECTVEGTSNPNLYWYRQAAGRGLQLLFYSVGIGQISSEVPQNLSASRPQDRQFILSSKKLLLSDSGFYLCAWRLAGGVNTQYFGPGTRLTVL.

The rearrangement links TRBV5-6 to TRBJ2-4, with 12 positions matching TRBD2. With 2 bases clipped from V and 3 bases from J, the junction kept 12 bases outside the gene matches. This CDR3 region has 19 residues. Germline V lookup: CDR1 SGHDT, CDR2 YYEEEE. In nucleotides, the CDR3 is TGTGCCAGCAGCTTATATCTGCTAGCGGGAGGGCTGGGCAAAAACATTCAGTACTTC. Protein: CASSLYLLAGGLGKNIQYF.

This clone was counted between two and nine times. The V call is TRBV11-2, the J call TRBJ2-5; the D gene could be TRBD1 or TRBD2 (5 bases each). CDR3 length: 14 amino acids. V lost 5 bases to trimming and J lost 7 bases, with 17 bases between them. Germline CDR1 and CDR2: SGHAT and FQNNGV. CDR3 sequence: CASSTRQGPLTQYF. The CDR3 region has the DNA TGTGCCAGCAGCACCCGGCAGGGACCCTTGACCCAGTACTTC.

The chain links TRBV29-1 to TRBJ2-5; D gene unclear. The CDR3 sequence is 13 residues long. Germline CDR1 and CDR2: SQVTM and ANQGSEA. Trimming left V 4 bases short and J 1 base short, with 10 bases between. The CDR3, as DNA: TGCAGCGTTGGTCTACACCTCCAAGAGACCCAGTACTTC. This translates into CSVGLHLQETQYF.

J is TRBJ2-5 and V is TRBV4-2; no definite D call. The length of the CDR3 is 14 residues. The V gene's germline CDR1 is LGHNA and CDR2 YNFKEQ. The germline V and J ends were trimmed by 1 base and 7 bases, with 13 bases remaining between them. The CDR3, as DNA: TGTGCCAGCAGCCAAGCTAGGTCCGGCGGGACCCAGTACTTC. As protein: CASSQARSGGTQYF.

The CDR3 region has the DNA TGCGCCAGCAGCCAAGATTTGGGACAGACCTACGAGCAGTACTTC. Translated, it gives CASSQDLGQTYEQYF. The V gene is TRBV4-3, the J gene TRBJ2-7, with 7 bases aligning to TRBD1. From germline, CDR1 is LGHNA and CDR2 YSLEER. V was clipped by 0 bases and J by 2 bases; unmatched bases: 4. The length of the CDR3 is 15 residues.

The table lists this clone with a few counts. The chain recombines TRBV30 with TRBJ1-6; the D is unclear. V was pared by 2 bases and J by 3 bases, with 8 bases between. The CDR3 covers 14 residues. The V gene's germline CDR1 is GTSNPN and CDR2 SVGIG (reference sequence). CDR3 residues: CAWSSTDYNSPLHF. The DNA of the CDR3 is TGTGCCTGGAGTAGTACGGACTATAATTCACCCCTCCACTTT.